Listed below are T cell receptor beta chains from one sample, sequenced in a study of cytomegalovirus exposure and HLA in healthy donors. TCRdb keeps only in-frame clones here, not all; method: immunoSEQ multiplex PCR. The sample shows about 220,000 clones, about 70% of them seen only once. Sequenced: PBMCs. The receptors shown here come from a woman aged 25 to 45 in good health and CMV-seronegative. Both conserved end residues are part of each CDR3. Each record gives: V gene, clone size, D gene, J gene, CDR3 protein, CDR3 DNA. D genes are given only for firm matches. Clone size is shown for a subset of rows, as once, few, many or a class of expanded clone.

>TRBV5-1|-|-|TRBJ1-1
CASSLGQLLNTEAFF
TGCGCCAGCAGCCTAGGACAGCTACTGAACACTGAAGCTTTCTTT
>TRBV11-3|once|-|TRBJ1-1
CASSLDSTAMNTEAFF
TGTGCCAGCAGCTTAGACTCGACAGCCATGAACACTGAAGCTTTCTTT
>TRBV27|-|-|TRBJ1-1
CASSPLLLFEDTEAFF
TGTGCCAGCAGTCCCCTACTCCTCTTTGAGGACACTGAAGCTTTCTTT
>TRBV29-1|-|TRBD2|TRBJ2-3
CSVLAGGVAQYF
TGCAGCGTCCTAGCGGGGGGGGTTGCGCAGTATTTT
>TRBV5-1|-|-|TRBJ1-1
CAGSLGGAGSEAFF
TGCGCCGGCAGCTTGGGGGGCGCTGGATCTGAAGCTTTCTTT
>TRBV30|-|-|TRBJ1-3
CAWALDSSGNTIYF
TGTGCCTGGGCCTTGGACAGCTCTGGAAACACCATATATTTT
>TRBV29-1|few|TRBD1|TRBJ1-1
CSVRQGGNTEAFF
TGCAGCGTTCGACAGGGTGGAAACACTGAAGCTTTCTTT
>TRBV6-1|-|TRBD1|TRBJ1-1
CASSDIGGITEAFF
TGTGCCAGCAGTGATATAGGGGGCATCACTGAAGCTTTCTTT
>TRBV7-6|few|-|TRBJ2-5
CASSYQRQIWETQYF
TGTGCCAGCAGCTACCAGCGGCAGATCTGGGAGACCCAGTACTTC
>TRBV10-1|-|-|TRBJ2-1
CASSESSGEQFF
TGCGCCAGCAGTGAGTCAAGCGGGGAGCAGTTCTTC
>TRBV12-5|-|-|TRBJ2-2
CASGPHSNSYTGELFF
TGTGCTAGTGGCCCACATAGTAACAGTTACACCGGGGAGCTGTTTTTT
>TRBV27|-|-|TRBJ2-7
CASSPSVYEQYF
TGTGCCAGCAGTCCGTCCGTCTACGAGCAGTACTTC
>TRBV30|-|-|TRBJ2-7
CAWSDNYEQYF
TGTGCCTGGAGCGATAACTACGAGCAGTACTTC
>TRBV5-1|-|TRBD1|TRBJ1-4
CASSTGTGSGEKLFF
TGCGCCAGCAGCACCGGGACAGGGTCGGGTGAAAAACTGTTTTTT
>TRBV18|-|TRBD1|TRBJ2-7
CASSPIAQGVEEQYF
TGTGCCAGCTCACCTATTGCACAGGGGGTGGAGGAGCAGTACTTC
>TRBV28|-|-|TRBJ1-1
CASSPRQGPTEAFF
TGTGCCAGCAGTCCCAGGCAGGGGCCTACTGAAGCTTTCTTT
>TRBV29-1|-|TRBD2|TRBJ2-7
CSVSSGLVNYEQYF
TGCAGCGTTTCGTCGGGACTAGTAAACTACGAGCAGTACTTC
>TRBV30|once|TRBD2|TRBJ2-1
CAWSTPRVAGGGAFF
TGTGCCTGGAGTACGCCCCGGGTAGCGGGAGGGGGGGCGTTCTTC
>TRBV27|-|-|TRBJ1-6
CASSTRGNSPLHF
TGTGCCAGCAGTACTCGGGGTAATTCACCCCTCCACTTT
>TRBV5-1|-|-|TRBJ1-2
CASSYRDSYTF
TGCGCCAGCAGCTACAGGGATAGCTACACCTTC
>TRBV19|-|-|TRBJ1-1
CASSRRAEGTEAFF
TGTGCCAGTAGCCGGAGGGCGGAGGGCACTGAAGCTTTCTTT
>TRBV4-1|-|-|TRBJ2-7
CASSQDSQNYEQYF
TGCGCCAGCAGCCAAGATTCCCAAAACTACGAGCAGTACTTC
>TRBV29-1|few|TRBD1|TRBJ2-5
CSVDLQGSVGETQYF
TGCAGCGTCGACCTACAGGGGAGCGTGGGGGAGACCCAGTACTTC
>TRBV11-2|once|-|TRBJ1-3
CASSHRGSSSGNTIYF
TGTGCCAGCAGCCATAGGGGCAGTAGCTCTGGAAACACCATATATTTT
>TRBV11-3|few|TRBD2|TRBJ2-5
CASSNGRRAGETQYF
TGTGCCAGCAGCAACGGGAGGCGGGCGGGAGAGACCCAGTACTTC
>TRBV6-5|-|TRBD1|TRBJ1-5
CASSSLTGYNQPQHF
TGTGCCAGCAGTTCGCTGACAGGGTACAATCAGCCCCAGCATTTT
>TRBV25-1|-|TRBD1|TRBJ1-4
CASSELGQGAEREKLFF
TGTGCCAGCAGTGAACTGGGACAGGGGGCGGAGAGAGAAAAACTGTTTTTT
>TRBV2|-|-|TRBJ1-4
CASSEADSAREKLFF
TGTGCCAGCAGTGAAGCGGACAGTGCCCGGGAAAAACTGTTTTTT
>TRBV6-5|-|TRBD1|TRBJ1-1
CASAGGAWTEAFF
TGTGCCAGCGCAGGGGGCGCGTGGACTGAAGCTTTCTTT
>TRBV10-2|few|TRBD1|TRBJ1-2
CASSATDRGYGYTF
TGCGCCAGCAGCGCCACAGACAGGGGTTATGGCTACACCTTC
>TRBV7-8|once|-|TRBJ2-1
CASSSTGTRAYNEQFF
TGTGCCAGCAGCTCGACTGGTACTCGCGCGTACAATGAGCAGTTCTTC
>TRBV5-1|few|-|TRBJ2-7
CASSLDSPYEQYF
TGCGCCAGCAGCTTGGACTCACCCTACGAGCAGTACTTC
>TRBV2|-|-|TRBJ1-2
CASSESLLAANYGYTF
TGTGCCAGCAGTGAATCCTTGCTCGCAGCTAACTATGGCTACACCTTC
>TRBV7-9|few|TRBD2|TRBJ2-1
CASSPKNLLAGDKENEQFF
TGTGCCAGCAGCCCAAAGAACCTGCTAGCGGGAGATAAGGAGAATGAGCAGTTCTTC
>TRBV30|-|-|TRBJ1-1
CAWSRSGVTEAFF
TGTGCCTGGAGTCGTTCAGGGGTGACTGAAGCTTTCTTT
>TRBV5-6|-|TRBD1|TRBJ1-1
CASSFWTGMNTEAFF
TGTGCCAGCAGCTTTTGGACAGGGATGAACACTGAAGCTTTCTTT
>TRBV5-1|-|-|TRBJ1-1
CASSLIQGMNTEAFF
TGCGCCAGCAGCTTGATCCAGGGAATGAACACTGAAGCTTTCTTT
>TRBV10-3|few|-|TRBJ1-1
CAISSGKGDTEAFF
TGTGCCATCAGTTCAGGGAAAGGAGACACTGAAGCTTTCTTT
>TRBV30|-|-|TRBJ1-1
CALQGRSTEAFF
TGTGCTTTACAGGGAAGGAGTACTGAAGCTTTCTTT
>TRBV27|-|TRBD2|TRBJ2-7
CASSAHQPLAGERYEQYF
TGTGCCAGCAGTGCACACCAGCCTCTCGCGGGAGAAAGGTACGAGCAGTACTTC
>TRBV4-1|-|-|TRBJ1-6
CASSQDSPNSPLHF
TGCGCCAGCAGCCAGGACAGCCCGAATTCACCCCTCCACTTT
>TRBV5-4|-|-|TRBJ1-2
CASSRDTYGYTF
TGTGCCAGCAGCCGGGACACCTATGGCTACACCTTC
>TRBV11-3|-|TRBD2|TRBJ2-7
CASSESGGPYEQYF
TGTGCCAGCAGCGAGAGCGGGGGCCCCTACGAGCAGTACTTC
>TRBV11-2|few|-|TRBJ2-3
CASSPTFGADTQYF
-
>TRBV12-5|-|-|TRBJ2-6
CASANSGANVLTF
TGTGCTAGTGCAAACTCTGGGGCCAACGTCCTGACTTTC
>TRBV7-9|-|-|TRBJ1-2
CSSSYVGAYGYTF
TGTTCCAGCAGCTATGTGGGGGCCTATGGCTACACCTTC
>TRBV7-6|-|-|TRBJ1-2
CASSPSQGIGYGYTF
TGTGCCAGCAGTCCATCACAGGGAATTGGCTATGGCTACACCTTC
>TRBV19|-|TRBD1|TRBJ1-4
CASSDRGNEKLFF
TGTGCCAGTTCGGACAGGGGGAATGAAAAACTGTTTTTT
>TRBV5-4|-|-|TRBJ2-1
CASSSWQVYNEQFF
TGTGCCAGCAGCTCCTGGCAGGTTTACAATGAGCAGTTCTTC
>TRBV27|-|-|TRBJ1-5
CASSFGGNQPQHF
TGTGCCAGCAGTTTCGGGGGCAATCAGCCCCAGCATTTT
>TRBV2|-|-|TRBJ1-4
CASSEPDSLNEELFF
TGTGCCAGCAGTGAACCTGACAGCCTGAATGAAGAACTGTTTTTT
>TRBV5-4|-|TRBD1|TRBJ2-5
CASSPIWTGQETQYF
TGTGCCAGCAGCCCGATTTGGACAGGCCAAGAGACCCAGTACTTC
>TRBV2|-|TRBD2|TRBJ2-1
CASSEARTSVNEQFF
TGTGCCAGCAGTGAAGCGCGGACTAGCGTGAATGAGCAGTTCTTC
>TRBV6-1|few|-|TRBJ2-7
CASSKQYEQYF
TGTGCCAGCAGTAAACAATACGAGCAGTACTTC
>TRBV11-2|few|TRBD2|TRBJ2-3
CASSSGLAGGMDTQYF
TGTGCCAGCAGCTCCGGACTAGCGGGGGGGATGGATACGCAGTATTTT